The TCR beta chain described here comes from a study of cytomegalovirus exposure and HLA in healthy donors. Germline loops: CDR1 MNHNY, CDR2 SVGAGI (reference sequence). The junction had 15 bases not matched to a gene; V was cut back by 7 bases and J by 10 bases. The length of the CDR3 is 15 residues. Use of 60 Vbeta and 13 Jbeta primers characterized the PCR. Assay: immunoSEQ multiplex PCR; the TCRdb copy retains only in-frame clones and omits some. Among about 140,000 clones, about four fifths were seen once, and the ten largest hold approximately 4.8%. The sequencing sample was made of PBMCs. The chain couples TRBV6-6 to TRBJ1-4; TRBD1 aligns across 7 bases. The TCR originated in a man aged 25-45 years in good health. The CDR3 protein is CASTLPTGDLRKLFF. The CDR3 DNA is TGTGCCAGCACCTTACCTACAGGGGATTTGAGAAAACTGTTTTTT.